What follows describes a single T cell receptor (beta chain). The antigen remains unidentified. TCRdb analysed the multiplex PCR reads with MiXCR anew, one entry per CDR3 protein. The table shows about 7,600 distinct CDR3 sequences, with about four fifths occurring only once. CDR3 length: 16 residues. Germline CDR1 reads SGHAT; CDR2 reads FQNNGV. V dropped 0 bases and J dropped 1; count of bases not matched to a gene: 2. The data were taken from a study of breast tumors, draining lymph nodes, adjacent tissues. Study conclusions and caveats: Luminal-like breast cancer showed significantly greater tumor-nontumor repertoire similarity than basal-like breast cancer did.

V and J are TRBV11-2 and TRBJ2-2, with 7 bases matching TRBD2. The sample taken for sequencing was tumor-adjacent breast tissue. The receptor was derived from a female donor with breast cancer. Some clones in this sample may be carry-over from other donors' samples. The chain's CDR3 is CASSLELAENTGELFF. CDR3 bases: TGTGCCAGCAGCTTAGAGCTAGCGGAGAACACCGGGGAGCTGTTTTTT. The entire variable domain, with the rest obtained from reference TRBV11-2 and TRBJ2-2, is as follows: EAGVAQSPRYKIIEKRQSVAFWCNPISGHATLYWYQQILGQGPKLLIQFQNNGVVDDSQLPKDRFSAERLKGVDSTLKIQPAKLEDSAVYLCASSLELAENTGELFFGEGSRLTVL.